This T cell receptor (beta chain) was retrieved from a study of CD8+ T cells in alopecia areata (dated by TCRdb to about 2018). Broadly, across the study: Treated patients were enrolled in an open-label pilot trial of oral tofacitinib, 5 to 10 mg twice daily, for moderate-to-severe alopecia areata. Tofacitinib was given for 6 to 18 months, followed by 6 months of follow-up off drug to assess delayed response and recurrence. The SALT score, which quantifies the percentage of affected scalp surface area, was used to measure disease severity in treated patients. The study used high-throughput TCRbeta sequencing to examine T cell clonal expansion in alopecia areata, in both the C3H/HeJ mouse model and human patients. Human TCRbeta sequencing covered scalp tissue and sorted CD4+ and CD8+ peripheral blood T cells from patchy and totalis/universalis alopecia areata patients and healthy controls. Biopsies were taken from tofacitinib-treated patients at baseline and again at 4 and 24 weeks into treatment, and several of those patients also had a later scalp biopsy. Clonality in the scalp was compared among normal scalp (n=4), patchy alopecia areata scalp (n=8), and alopecia totalis/universalis scalp (n=8). RNA came from the PAXgene miRNA kit for fixed scalp, the miRNeasy kit for PBMCs, and the RNeasy kit for mouse skin. TCRbeta CDR3 regions were amplified by immunoSEQ multiplex PCR using 35 Vbeta forward and 13 Jbeta reverse primers. Beyond this particular receptor, the publication reports: During tofacitinib treatment, many expanded lesional clones stuck around in both scalp and blood, and this persistence may partly explain why relapse happens after treatment is stopped. Resident alphabeta T cells in normal human skin are also sequenced, complicating scalp TCR repertoire analysis, unlike mouse skin dominated by gammadelta T cells. Compared with mice, TCR sequences shared between patients were less clear, possibly partly because of HLA diversity across the patient population. Compared with normal scalp, lesional scalp, particularly in alopecia totalis/universalis, had higher clonality and more expanded CD8+ clones, which suggests antigenic drive. Scalp clonality and the number of expanded CD8+ clones among the top 100 scalp clones were significantly decreased by tofacitinib. Because the treated cohort was small and had only one nonresponder, larger studies are needed to examine links between baseline CD8+ expansion and response.

The library came from the immunoSEQ multiplex PCR assay. To provide template for TCR sequencing, every sample had RNA extracted and reverse transcribed into cDNA. SuperScript III was used to make first-strand cDNA, primed with a 2:1 mix of oligo-dT and random hexamers. Amplification bias was assessed with a synthetic immune receptor repertoire, and residual bias was removed computationally. In the paper's pipeline: Raw reads were preprocessed to remove errors, and CDR3 was defined by IMGT conventions from the conserved cysteine to phenylalanine. Clonality was calculated as 1 minus Shannon entropy normalized by log2 of the number of productive unique TCRs. Whether scalp clones were CD4 or CD8 was inferred by matching scalp TCRbeta sequences against CD4 and CD8 repertoires sorted from blood. TCRdb stores this immuneACCESS table with in-frame sequences only. Part of the clones is absent; in the studies checked, under half of the shortfall reflects unresolved V genes, and no reason is known for the rest. D and trimming come from the DNA, and the V and J calls and clone size come from that table. The sample has roughly 200,000 clones on record, approximately 56% of them singletons. The ten largest make up 3% to 4% of the sample.

The sample's time point, from its label and the paper: roughly 27 days on oral tofacitinib. The label giving this sample's treatment or condition can be read as: oral pan-JAK inhibitor, 5-10 mg twice daily. Peripheral blood and lesional scalp punch biopsies were obtained from patients with alopecia areata. PBMCs were isolated by density centrifugation and stained for CD3, CD4 and CD8, after which CD4+ and CD8+ T cells were sorted on a FACSAria. Including the terminal cysteine and phenylalanine, the CDR3 comprises 15 residues. This entry keeps only the CDR3 DNA: 45 bases, framed from base 1. CDR1 MNHEY and CDR2 SVGAGI are derived from the germline V gene. Trimming takes 5 bases off V and 1 base off J; junction bases not matched to a gene: 7. With regard to this clone: Which antigen it targets is not known. No much larger clonotype is one base removed from it; base qualities were not supplied.

The sample was CD4+ T cells sorted from blood, taken at week 4, from a patient treated with tofacitinib. This clonotype originated in a human donor with alopecia areata. The rearranged segments are TRBV6-5 and TRBJ1-1; 7 middle bases align to TRBD1. The base sequence is TGTGCCAGCAGTCAGAGGGGGCGCGGGAACACTGAAGCTTTCTTT. Translated, it gives CASSQRGRGNTEAFF.